These 31 T cell receptor beta chains came from one sample sequenced in a study of T-cell memory formation after mild COVID-19. Each CDR3 protein is one row after TCRdb ran MiXCR on the 5' RACE reads. In the table there are approximately 350,000 distinct CDR3 sequences, over 25% of which are singletons. The sequencing sample was made of PBMCs or a T cell subset sorted from them (not recorded which). These receptors were taken from an adult woman who had mild COVID-19 (a few samples of this study predate the infection). Cell type and time point are not known.

V usage is TRBV24-1 and J usage is TRBJ2-7; D gene ambiguous. V lost 3 bases, J lost 5 bases, and 4 bases lay in between. Germline lookup yields CDR1 KGHDR and CDR2 SFDVKD. The CDR3 has 11 residues. CDR3 DNA sequence: TGTGCCACCAGTGATAGGGACGAGCAGTACTTC. Protein: CATSDRDEQYF.

This clonotype has at least ten counts. The chain recombines TRBV5-1 with TRBJ2-5; perhaps TRBD1 as D (5 bases). With 6 bases removed from V and 4 bases from J, the gap between germline ends came to 16 bases. CDR3 length: 14 residues. Germline V CDR1 and CDR2: SGHRS, YFSETQ. The CDR3 reads CASKGSRGRETQYF. The CDR3 DNA sequence: TGCGCCAGCAAGGGAAGTAGGGGCCGAGAGACCCAGTACTTC.

The chain has TRBV12-3 or TRBV12-4 and TRBJ2-1; 15 nucleotides agree with TRBD2. V trimming: 5 bases; J trimming: 3 bases; junction bases outside the gene matches: 5. The CDR3 is 17 residues long. DNA for the CDR3: TGTGCCAGCAGTCCCAGGACTAGCGGGAGGGACTACAATGAGCAGTTCTTC. It encodes CASSPRTSGRDYNEQFF.

CDR3 DNA: TGTGCCAGCAGTGACATTAATCTCTCAACCGGGGAGCTGTTTTTT. Translation: CASSDINLSTGELFF. The chain couples TRBV6-4 to TRBJ2-2, with D unresolved. V lost 2 bases to trimming and J lost 5 bases, with 12 bases between them. Germline V lookup: CDR1 MRHNA, CDR2 SNTAGT. CDR3 length: 15 residues.

There are a few counts of this clonotype. V is TRBV7-2 and J is TRBJ1-2; no clear D. The CDR3 length is 14 residues. V gave up 3 bases and J gave up 6 bases, with 14 bases separating them. CDR1 and CDR2 from the germline V gene are SGHTA and FQGNSA. The CDR3: CASSFAQLGNGYTF. In DNA, the CDR3 is TGTGCCAGCAGCTTCGCCCAATTGGGGAATGGCTACACCTTC.

The chain uses TRBV15 and TRBJ2-7; 10 bases line up with TRBD1. This CDR3 contains 15 residues. V shed 1 base, J shed 3 bases, and the junction held 3 bases outside the gene matches. Germline V gene data show CDR1 as LNHNV and CDR2 as YYDKDF (reference sequence). The CDR3 nucleotides are TGTGCCACCAGCAGAGCGGGACAGGGGATCTACGAGCAGTACTTC. This encodes CATSRAGQGIYEQYF.

The chain employs TRBV4-3 and TRBJ1-5, with D maybe TRBD1 (5 bases). V lost 0 bases and J lost 3, with 15 bases in between. The CDR3 is made up of 17 amino acids. Germline lookup yields CDR1 LGHNA and CDR2 YSLEER. CDR3: CASSQDQFPGPNQPQHF. As DNA, the CDR3 is TGCGCCAGCAGCCAAGATCAGTTTCCGGGACCCAATCAGCCCCAGCATTTT.

This chain uses TRBV5-1 with TRBJ1-2; 7 bases line up with TRBD1. This CDR3 region has 14 residues. The germline gives CDR1 SGHRS, CDR2 YFSETQ. Trimming cost V 4 bases and J 7 bases; bases outside gene matches: 10. CDR3 loop: CASSTGTEASGYTF. DNA of the CDR3: TGCGCCAGCAGCACCGGGACAGAGGCTAGTGGCTACACCTTC.

This chain joins TRBV12-3 or TRBV12-4 and TRBJ2-5, with 9 bases identical to TRBD2. There are 16 residues in the CDR3. J gave up 1 base and V 3 bases, and 6 bases lay outside the gene matches. The CDR3: CASSFSLAGLQETQYF. The DNA for the CDR3 is TGTGCCAGCAGTTTTTCACTAGCGGGTCTCCAAGAGACCCAGTACTTC.

The chain uses TRBV7-8 and TRBJ2-2; D not resolved. With 1 base removed from V and 4 bases from J, the gap between germline ends came to 10 bases. Germline V gives CDR1 SGHVS, CDR2 FQNEAQ. This CDR3 is 15 amino acids long. In nucleotides, the CDR3 is TGTGCCAGCAGCTTAGACAGACACACCACCGGGGAGCTGTTTTTT. Translation gives CASSLDRHTTGELFF.

This clonotype has a handful of counts. This chain connects TRBV9 to TRBJ1-2, with D tentatively TRBD1 (5 bases). Trimming pared 2 bases from V and 7 bases from J, leaving 9 bases between. The germline CDR1 and CDR2 sequences are SGDLS and YYNGEE. CDR3 length: 12 amino acids. In nucleotides, the CDR3 is TGTGCCAGCAGCGTGGGGACCCTTGGCTACACCTTC. Translation: CASSVGTLGYTF.

Here the CDR3 reads CASSRMAGVDRDRTGELFF. CDR3 DNA sequence: TGTGCCAGCAGCCGGATGGCTGGAGTAGACAGGGATCGCACCGGGGAGCTGTTTTTT. V gene TRBV12-3 or TRBV12-4 combines with J gene TRBJ2-2, with 7 nucleotides matching TRBD1. The length of the CDR3 is 19 residues. V gave up 6 bases and J gave up 4 bases; unmatched junction bases: 20.

V and J are TRBV5-4 and TRBJ2-2; weak D call: TRBD2 (7 bases). This CDR3 comprises 15 residues. Germline V lookup: CDR1 SGHNT, CDR2 YYREEE (reference sequence). V dropped 6 bases and J dropped 3 bases, with 15 bases sitting between them. DNA of the CDR3: TGTGCCAGCATGGAGGGGGGGCTCCACACCGGGGAGCTGTTTTTT. Translated: CASMEGGLHTGELFF.

V is TRBV7-2 and J is TRBJ2-1, with 15 positions matching TRBD2. Germline CDR1 and CDR2: SGHTA and FQGNSA. V was pared by 2 bases and J by 8 bases, with 7 bases of the junction left unmatched. The CDR3 loop spans 17 amino acids. CDR3 sequence (DNA): TGTGCCAGCAGCTTACCCCTCGGGACTAGCGGGGGGCATGAGCAGTTCTTC. Its protein product is CASSLPLGTSGGHEQFF. Looking up the rest from reference TRBV7-2 and TRBJ2-1 gives the full variable domain: GAGVSQSPSNKVTEKGKDVELRCDPISGHTALYWYRQSLGQGLEFLIYFQGNSAPDKSGLPSDRFSAERTGGSVSTLTIQRTQQEDSAVYLCASSLPLGTSGGHEQFFGPGTRLTVL.

The gene calls are TRBV7-2 and TRBJ2-5; D unresolved. This CDR3 contains 14 residues. Germline V gene lookup returns CDR1 SGHTA and CDR2 FQGNSA. V was cut by 1 base and J by 2 bases, with 8 bases left in between. The CDR3 DNA follows: TGTGCCAGCAGCTTAGACTGGGCTCAAGAGACCCAGTACTTC. Translating gives CASSLDWAQETQYF.

The table lists this clonotype with a few counts. This chain joins TRBV15 and TRBJ2-1; 7 positions match TRBD1. The CDR3 is made up of 12 amino acids. The trim removed 0 bases at V and 12 bases at J, leaving 2 bases unmatched. CDR1 is LNHNV and CDR2 is YYDKDF in the germline V gene (reference sequence). The CDR3 region has the DNA TGTGCCACCAGCAGAGATCGACAGGGGCAGTTCTTC. This sequence encodes CATSRDRQGQFF.

This chain links TRBV7-6 with TRBJ2-1; D is unresolved. V shed 2 bases and J shed 4 bases, with 6 bases lying between them. Germline-derived CDR1 and CDR2 are SGHVS and FNYEAQ. The CDR3 extends over 13 amino acids. The CDR3, as DNA: TGTGCCAGCAGCTTATTGGGTTACAATGAGCAGTTCTTC. Its protein product is CASSLLGYNEQFF.

The chain has TRBV5-6 and TRBJ2-7, with 7 positions matching TRBD1. Trimming took 4 bases from V and 1 from J; bases not matched to a gene: 8. Per germline, CDR1 SGHDT and CDR2 YYEEEE. The CDR3 has 15 amino acids. The CDR3: CASSRVDRASYEQYF. CDR3 coding DNA: TGTGCCAGCAGCCGGGTCGACAGGGCATCCTACGAGCAGTACTTC. Supplemented by reference TRBV5-6 and TRBJ2-7, the full variable domain reads DAGVTQSPTHLIKTRGQQVTLRCSPKSGHDTVSWYQQALGQGPQFIFQYYEEEERQRGNFPDRFSGHQFPNYSSELNVNALLLGDSALYLCASSRVDRASYEQYFGPGTRLTVT.

The CDR3 sequence: CASSLEGATGQYF. The DNA of the CDR3 is TGCGCCAGCAGCTTGGAGGGGGCGACTGGGCAGTACTTC. This chain uses TRBV5-1 with TRBJ2-7; 7 positions agree with TRBD1. The V gene's germline CDR1 is SGHRS and CDR2 YFSETQ. There are 13 residues in the CDR3. V shed 0 bases and J 9 bases; nucleotides not matched to a gene: 6.

This clonotype was observed a handful of times. V gene TRBV12-3 or TRBV12-4 combines with J gene TRBJ1-2; 8 bases are a match to TRBD1. CDR3 length: 16 residues. Germline trimming cut 5 bases from V and 2 bases from J; bases unmatched to any gene: 10. Here the CDR3 DNA reads TGTGCCAGCAGTGCCGATCACAGGGGGTTGAACTATGGCTACACCTTC. Its protein is CASSADHRGLNYGYTF.

As for this clonotype: Its ends do not fully match the called genes, so a read error is possible. This sequence joins TRBV12-3 or TRBV12-4 and TRBJ1-2; possible D gene TRBD1, 5 bases. This CDR3 region has 11 residues. The CDR3 nucleotides are TGTGCCAGCAGTTTGACAGTTTATGCACTTTTC. Residues: CASSLTVYALF.

This clonotype showed up just a few times. This chain connects TRBV6-2 or TRBV6-3 to TRBJ2-5, with D perhaps matching TRBD1 (5 bases). Germline loops: CDR1 MNHEY, CDR2 SVGEGT. Trimming removed 4 bases at V and 2 bases at J, with 14 bases between. The CDR3 covers 15 residues. The DNA of the CDR3 is TGTGCCAGCAGTTCGTACGGACAAGTACAAGAGACCCAGTACTTC. Amino acids: CASSSYGQVQETQYF.

The CDR3 here is CSVKGGLADLYEQYF. The CDR3 DNA reads as TGCAGCGTCAAAGGGGGACTAGCGGACCTATACGAGCAGTACTTC. The V call is TRBV29-1, the J call TRBJ2-7, with 11 bases matching TRBD2. Germline CDR1 and CDR2: SQVTM and ANQGSEA. CDR3 length: 15 residues. V lost 6 bases and J lost 4; bases outside the gene matches: 11.

This clonotype was counted a few times. This sequence joins TRBV25-1 and TRBJ2-7; TRBD1 matches at 7 bases. In germline, CDR1 is MGHDK, CDR2 SYGVNS. The length of the CDR3 is 15 residues. V was clipped by 3 bases and J by 2 bases; unmatched bases: 7. The CDR3 DNA sequence: TGTGCCAGCAGTGACCACAGGGGATGGGCCTACGAGCAGTACTTC. Translation: CASSDHRGWAYEQYF.

This chain links TRBV4-2 with TRBJ1-5, with 8 nucleotides matching TRBD1. The CDR3 totals 15 residues. J lost 7 bases, V lost 2 bases, and 7 bases had no gene match. The germline V gene has CDR1 LGHNA and CDR2 YNFKEQ. CDR3: CASSQRQGLGQPQHF. The CDR3 DNA sequence: TGTGCCAGCAGCCAACGACAGGGGTTGGGACAGCCCCAGCATTTT.

The CDR3 DNA sequence: TGTGCCAGCACCCGCCCAGGGGACGGCTACGAGCAGTACTTC. Translation: CASTRPGDGYEQYF. The chain recombines TRBV6-5 with TRBJ2-7; weak D call: TRBD1 (6 bases). There are 14 residues in the CDR3. The V gene's germline CDR1 is MNHEY and CDR2 SVGAGI. V was pared by 7 bases and J by 3 bases, with 16 bases between.

This clonotype was found many times. This chain links TRBV5-6 with TRBJ2-5; the D gene is possibly TRBD1 (7 bases). V gave up 1 base and J gave up 8 bases, with 24 bases separating them. Germline CDR1 is SGHDT and CDR2 is YYEEEE. This CDR3 has 17 residues. The CDR3 loop reads CASSLSTSTDQGDTQYF. Written as DNA, the CDR3 is TGTGCCAGCAGCTTGTCGACTAGTACCGACCAGGGGGATACCCAGTACTTC.

The gene calls are TRBV20-1 and TRBJ2-7, with no clear D. Germline CDR1 reads DFQATT; CDR2 reads SNEGSKA (reference sequence). The V end was cut by 2 bases, the J end by 1 base, with 12 bases between. The CDR3 has 14 amino acids. DNA for the CDR3: TGCAGTGCTAGAAAGCCCGGAGTTTCCTACGAGCAGTACTTC. This gives the protein CSARKPGVSYEQYF.

The chain couples TRBV12-3 or TRBV12-4 to TRBJ1-2; 8 bases are shared with TRBD1. V was clipped by 8 bases and J by 2 bases; unmatched bases: 7. This CDR3 region has 14 residues. DNA of the CDR3: TGTGCCAGCCGCCTGGCAGGGGGCAACTATGGCTACACCTTC. It specifies CASRLAGGNYGYTF.

V gene TRBV20-1 combines with J gene TRBJ1-1; possibly TRBD1 for D (5 bases). CDR1 DFQATT and CDR2 SNEGSKA come from the germline V gene (reference sequence). The CDR3 is 13 residues long. The germline V and J ends were trimmed by 3 bases and 5 bases, with 13 bases remaining between them. CDR3: CSAREGARTEAFF. The CDR3 DNA reads TGCAGTGCTAGGGAAGGGGCGCGAACTGAAGCTTTCTTT.

The chain employs TRBV7-2 and TRBJ1-1; TRBD1 agrees at 9 bases. CDR1 SGHTA and CDR2 FQGNSA come from the germline V gene. Trimming cost V 1 base and J 5 bases; bases outside gene matches: 2. This CDR3 comprises 14 residues. The DNA for the CDR3 is TGTGCCAGCAGCTTAGACAGGGGGCGAACTGAAGCTTTCTTT. This gives the protein CASSLDRGRTEAFF.